This T cell receptor beta chain emerged from a study of blood T cell repertoires in COVID-19. The V segment lost 0 bases and the J segment 1 base; nucleotides outside the gene matches: 10. The germline V gene has CDR1 MNHEY and CDR2 SVGEGT. CDR3 size: 18 residues. Original handling: Reference gene primer amplification gave nucleated cell count estimates. TCRdb keeps only in-frame clones here, not all; method: immunoSEQ multiplex PCR. The V and J calls and clone size were taken over from that table, and D and trimming were inferred from the DNA. Of about 260,000 clones listed, around 86% are singletons.

This chain uses TRBV6-2 or TRBV6-3 with TRBJ2-5; 8 nucleotides agree with TRBD2. Source material: peripheral blood. This TCR was sampled from a man aged 40-49 years who had recovered from COVID-19. The CDR3 DNA sequence: TGTGCCAGCAGTTACTCTCGAAACCGCGGGGGGTCCCAAGAGACCCAGTACTTC. Its protein is CASSYSRNRGGSQETQYF.